One and the same sample provided the 25 T cell receptor beta chains below, sequenced in a study of T cells in Graves' hyperthyroidism and ophthalmopathy. The CDR3 regions of TCR beta were amplified from RNA transcripts. In the first-round RT-PCR of the TCR CDR3, the HTBI primer set was used. Using its own MiXCR run on the multiplex PCR reads, TCRdb lists one record per CDR3 protein. Of about 360,000 distinct CDR3 sequences in the sample, about 19% were seen once. The sequenced material came from blood. All receptors derive from a woman younger than 35 with Graves' hyperthyroidism.

Many counts were recorded for this clonotype. This sequence joins TRBV12-3 or TRBV12-4 and TRBJ1-1, with 9 bases identical to TRBD1. This CDR3 is built from 13 residues. The V gene end was trimmed by 3 bases and the J gene end by 5 bases; junction bases not matched to a gene: 1. The CDR3: CASSFGQGTEAFF. The DNA for the CDR3 is TGTGCCAGCAGTTTTGGACAGGGGACTGAAGCTTTCTTT.

This clonotype appeared many times. The genes are TRBV18 and TRBJ2-5; D is unresolved. V lost 5 bases and J lost 5, with 9 bases in between. Germline assignment: CDR1 KGHSH and CDR2 LQKENI. The CDR3 sequence is 12 residues long. The CDR3 spells CASSTDRETQYF. CDR3 DNA: TGTGCCAGCTCAACTGATCGGGAGACCCAGTACTTC.

This clonotype has a count of ten or more. The chain recombines TRBV14 with TRBJ1-1; possibly TRBD1 for D (5 bases). The CDR3 loop spans 16 amino acids. Trimming left V 2 bases short and J 5 bases short, with 18 bases between. The germline V gene encodes CDR1 SGHDN and CDR2 FVKESK. CDR3 in amino acids: CASSQTQSLGATEAFF. For the CDR3, the DNA is TGTGCCAGCAGCCAAACCCAAAGTCTAGGGGCGACTGAAGCTTTCTTT. Using reference TRBV14 and TRBJ1-1 for the parts outside the CDR3, the full variable domain is EAGVTQFPSHSVIEKGQTVTLRCDPISGHDNLYWYRRVMGKEIKFLLHFVKESKQDESGMPNNRFLAERTGGTYSTLKVQPAELEDSGVYFCASSQTQSLGATEAFFGQGTRLTVV.

This clonotype was counted at least ten times. In nucleotides, the CDR3 is TGTGCCAGCAGTTACTCGAACAGCGCCCGGCGTGGCTACACCTTC. It yields the protein CASSYSNSARRGYTF. The gene calls are TRBV6-5 and TRBJ1-2; D unresolved. CDR3 length: 15 amino acids. V lost 0 bases and J lost 7, with 15 bases in between. The germline V gene has CDR1 MNHEY and CDR2 SVGAGI.

This clonotype occurred many times. This sequence joins TRBV20-1 and TRBJ1-2, with D unclear. This CDR3 is built from 11 residues. Germline CDR1 reads DFQATT; CDR2 reads SNEGSKA (reference sequence). CDR3 amino acids: CSLGRNYGYTF. CDR3 nucleotides: TGCAGCTTGGGAAGGAACTATGGCTACACCTTC.

This clonotype was seen just once. The genes are TRBV7-9 and TRBJ2-5; 7 bases line up with TRBD2. The CDR3 covers 14 residues. Germline V gene sequence: CDR1 SEHNR, CDR2 FQNEAQ (reference sequence). The J segment lost 5 bases and the V segment lost 3 bases, leaving 6 bases of the junction unmatched. The DNA for the CDR3 is TGTGCCAGCAGCTTTAGCGGGTCCTGGGAGACCCAGTACTTC. This codes for CASSFSGSWETQYF.

This clonotype was counted many times. This chain uses TRBV10-3 with TRBJ2-7; 9 bases map to TRBD2. Trimming cost V 5 bases and J 3 bases; bases outside gene matches: 8. The CDR3 has 15 amino acids. Germline V gene data show CDR1 as ENHRY and CDR2 as SYGVKD. Here the CDR3 DNA reads TGTGCCATCAGTACCGGGACTAGCCGTGACTACGAGCAGTACTTC. Translating gives CAISTGTSRDYEQYF.

This clonotype was counted a few times. The CDR3 protein is CASSIGWQPQHF. As DNA, the CDR3 is TGTGCCAGCAGCATAGGTTGGCAGCCCCAGCATTTT. The rearrangement links TRBV7-9 to TRBJ1-5; no reliable D call. The CDR3 length is 12 residues. Per the germline V gene, CDR1 is SEHNR and CDR2 is FQNEAQ (reference sequence). V shed 5 bases and J shed 7 bases, with 9 bases lying between them.

The sample holds many counts of this clonotype. The chain uses TRBV24-1 and TRBJ2-5; D gene unclear. Trimming removed 4 bases from V and 1 base from J, with 6 bases in between. The germline CDR1 and CDR2 sequences are KGHDR and SFDVKD. CDR3 length equals 13 residues. CDR3 region: CATSEGFQETQYF. CDR3 DNA: TGTGCCACCAGTGAGGGATTCCAAGAGACCCAGTACTTC.

This clonotype was detected ten times or more. This sequence joins TRBV2 and TRBJ1-1; perhaps TRBD1 as D (5 bases). The CDR3 is 14 residues long. The V gene lost 4 bases and the J gene lost 0 bases, with 9 bases spanning the gap. Looked up from germline, CDR1 is SNHLY and CDR2 is FYNNEI. CDR3 residues: CASSARQLNTEAFF. The CDR3 nucleotides are TGTGCCAGCAGTGCCAGACAGTTGAACACTGAAGCTTTCTTT.

In its sample, this clonotype was seen many times. This sequence joins TRBV12-3 or TRBV12-4 and TRBJ1-1, with D perhaps TRBD1 (6 bases). The CDR3 has 16 residues. The germline V and J ends were trimmed by 5 bases and 5 bases, with 21 bases remaining between them. CDR3 DNA sequence: TGTGCCAGCAGTACAACTAAGAGGGGGGGCTGGACTGAAGCTTTCTTT. It encodes CASSTTKRGGWTEAFF.

V and J are TRBV13 and TRBJ1-6; 7 bases align to TRBD1. The CDR3 sequence is 14 residues long. Trimming took 5 bases from V and 7 from J; bases not matched to a gene: 5. CDR1 is PRHDT, CDR2 FYEKMQ, per germline (reference sequence). Here the CDR3 DNA reads TGTGCCAGCAGCCTCAGGGGGTTAAATTCACCCCTCCACTTT. As protein: CASSLRGLNSPLHF.

This clonotype was picked up many times. The V gene is TRBV28, the J gene TRBJ1-1, with D possibly matching TRBD1 (6 bases). The ends were cut back, 5 bases at V and 0 bases at J, with 16 bases in the middle. The germline V gene has CDR1 MDHEN and CDR2 SYDVKM. The CDR3 spans 16 residues. The CDR3 here is CASSPLTGLMNTEAFF. The CDR3 DNA is TGTGCCAGCAGTCCCTTGACAGGCCTCATGAACACTGAAGCTTTCTTT.

Concerning this clonotype: Relative to the germline gene, one junction end is altered; a read error may explain this. The chain links TRBV6-9 to TRBJ2-5; D gene unclear. The CDR3 is 12 residues long. CDR1 is MNHGY and CDR2 is SVAAGI in the germline V gene. Here the CDR3 DNA reads TGTGCCAGCTGTTATCCTCAAGGGACCCAGTACTTC. This gives the protein CASCYPQGTQYF.

This clonotype was seen just once. CDR3 amino acids: CSARDRVGNYGYTF. CDR3 in DNA: TGCAGTGCTAGAGATCGGGTGGGAAACTATGGCTACACCTTC. The V call is TRBV20-1, the J call TRBJ1-2; D is ambiguous. Germline lookup yields CDR1 DFQATT and CDR2 SNEGSKA (reference sequence). V was trimmed by 0 bases and J by 2 bases, leaving 10 bases between them. The length of the CDR3 is 14 residues.

This clonotype has ten or more counts. The chain links TRBV11-2 to TRBJ2-2, with a possible D match to TRBD1 (6 bases). V was trimmed by 6 bases and J by 6 bases, leaving 8 bases between them. CDR1 and CDR2 from the germline V gene are SGHAT and FQNNGV. The CDR3 has 12 residues. The CDR3 DNA follows: TGTGCCAGCAGGGACAGTCCCGGGGAGCTGTTTTTT. It encodes CASRDSPGELFF.

The rearrangement uses TRBV7-8 and TRBJ2-3, with D maybe TRBD2 (6 bases). Germline CDR1 is SGHVS and CDR2 is FQNEAQ. With 3 bases removed from V and 2 bases from J, the gap between germline ends came to 12 bases. The CDR3 totals 15 residues. The CDR3 DNA follows: TGTGCCAGCAGCTTGGGACTCTTATACACAGATACGCAGTATTTT. This translates into CASSLGLLYTDTQYF.

The rearrangement joins TRBV27 to TRBJ2-7; D uncertain. Germline V CDR1 and CDR2: MNHEY, SMNVEV (reference sequence). The V gene lost 0 bases and the J gene lost 1 base, with 10 bases spanning the gap. The CDR3 is 15 residues long. The CDR3 DNA reads TGTGCCAGCAGTTTATCGGCAGGCCAGTCCTACGAGCAGTACTTC. This gives the protein CASSLSAGQSYEQYF.

This clonotype was detected ten times or more. The V and J genes are TRBV10-3 and TRBJ1-1; no reliable D call. Germline V gene data show CDR1 as ENHRY and CDR2 as SYGVKD. This CDR3 contains 14 residues. Trimming took 5 bases from V and 2 from J, leaving 12 bases between them. CDR3 nucleotides: TGTGCCATCAGTTCCGGGAGTGGTAACACTGAAGCTTTCTTT. Encoded protein: CAISSGSGNTEAFF.

This clonotype was observed many times. V and J are TRBV19 and TRBJ2-5; TRBD1 matches at 8 bases. This CDR3 has 15 residues. The J segment lost 3 bases and the V segment lost 3 bases, leaving 6 bases of the junction unmatched. Looked up from germline, CDR1 is LNHDA and CDR2 is SQIVND (reference sequence). The CDR3 region is CASSMDREVEETQYF. The CDR3 nucleotides are TGTGCCAGTAGTATGGACAGGGAGGTTGAAGAGACCCAGTACTTC.

The J gene is TRBJ1-5, the V gene TRBV19, with D unclear. V lost 8 bases to trimming and J lost 3 bases, with 8 bases between them. Per germline, CDR1 LNHDA and CDR2 SQIVND (reference sequence). The CDR3 consists of 12 residues. The CDR3 here is CASGRYNQPQHF. Written as DNA, the CDR3 is TGTGCCAGTGGACGGTACAATCAGCCCCAGCATTTT.

This clonotype was seen many times. The V call is TRBV27, the J call TRBJ1-5; 9 bases match TRBD1. The ends lost 5 bases at V and 0 bases at J; junction bases unmatched: 14. The CDR3 runs to 19 residues. CDR1 is MNHEY, CDR2 SMNVEV, per germline (reference sequence). CDR3 coding DNA: TGTGCCAGCAGTGCCGCCCGGACAGGGGTTCTATATAGCAATCAGCCCCAGCATTTT. Its translation: CASSAARTGVLYSNQPQHF.

This clonotype showed up many times. Here the CDR3 DNA reads TGTGCCAGCAGCTTGGGGCAGGGGTTCAATCAGCCCCAGCATTTT. This sequence encodes CASSLGQGFNQPQHF. The rearrangement uses TRBV5-5 and TRBJ1-5, with D maybe TRBD1 (6 bases). The germline V gene has CDR1 SGHKS and CDR2 YYEKEE (reference sequence). The CDR3 extends over 15 amino acids. Trimming shortened V by 0 bases and J by 3 bases, and 10 bases separated the two germline ends.

This clonotype was detected ten times or more. The V gene is TRBV4-1, the J gene TRBJ1-2; D unclear. With 1 base removed from V and 3 bases from J, the gap between germline ends came to 12 bases. Germline V lookup: CDR1 MGHRA, CDR2 YSYEKL. CDR3 length equals 15 residues. Here the CDR3 reads CASSQVVTDDYGYTF. The CDR3 DNA reads as TGCGCCAGCAGCCAAGTGGTTACAGACGACTATGGCTACACCTTC.

This clonotype has a count of ten or more. This chain connects TRBV12-3 or TRBV12-4 to TRBJ1-2; D gene unclear. Trimming stripped 3 bases from V and 2 bases from J, with 13 bases between. The CDR3 runs 15 residues. In DNA form, the CDR3 reads TGTGCCAGCAGTTTCTCGAGGGAGGCAAACTATGGCTACACCTTC. Translating gives CASSFSREANYGYTF.